This entry lists 28 T cell receptor beta chains sequenced from one sample in a study of T cells after yellow fever vaccination. One entry per CDR3 protein results from TCRdb running MiXCR on the 5' RACE reads. The repertoire holds 100,000 to 150,000 distinct CDR3 sequences, with more than 6% as singletons. This material consisted of CD4+ T cells sorted from PBMCs, taken 10 to 11 days after the first yellow fever vaccination. The receptors were gathered from a man aged 18 to 35 who received the YFV17D yellow fever vaccine.

In this sample, this clonotype turned up many times. The chain couples TRBV5-1 to TRBJ2-5; D is tentatively TRBD1 or TRBD2 (6 bases each). CDR3 length: 14 residues. Germline-derived CDR1 and CDR2 are SGHRS and YFSETQ. Trimming stripped 0 bases from V and 5 bases from J, with 11 bases between. This chain's CDR3 is CASSLGGAAETQYF. DNA of the CDR3: TGCGCCAGCAGCTTGGGGGGGGCCGCGGAGACCCAGTACTTC.

Many counts were recorded for this clonotype. The chain employs TRBV5-1 and TRBJ2-7; 7 nucleotides line up with TRBD2. CDR3 length: 15 amino acids. Trimming removed 0 bases from V and 3 bases from J; junction bases left unmatched: 6. Germline-derived CDR1 and CDR2 are SGHRS and YFSETQ. CDR3 region: CASSLAAGRDYEQYF. In DNA, the CDR3 is TGCGCCAGCAGCTTGGCTGCAGGGAGGGACTACGAGCAGTACTTC.

This clonotype was found a few times. The chain couples TRBV3-1 to TRBJ2-3; 8 nucleotides match TRBD2. There are 17 residues in the CDR3. The germline V gene has CDR1 LGHDT and CDR2 YNNKEL (reference sequence). V was pared by 1 base and J by 4 bases, with 10 bases of the junction left unmatched. DNA of the CDR3: TGTGCCAGCAGCCAAGCAAGCCGGGGGGGCCAGCCAGATACGCAGTATTTT. It yields the protein CASSQASRGGQPDTQYF.

The sample holds a few counts of this clonotype. The rearrangement uses TRBV5-1 and TRBJ2-5; 10 bases are shared with TRBD2. The CDR3 has 17 residues. After removal of 2 bases from V and 2 bases from J, the junction contained 9 bases not matched to a gene. Germline V gene lookup returns CDR1 SGHRS and CDR2 YFSETQ. DNA of the CDR3: TGCGCCAGCAGCTTTTTCGCTAGCGGGGGTCTACAAGAGACCCAGTACTTC. Amino acid sequence: CASSFFASGGLQETQYF. Based on the CDR3 plus reference TRBV5-1 and TRBJ2-5, the full variable domain is KAGVTQTPRYLIKTRGQQVTLSCSPISGHRSVSWYQQTPGQGLQFLFEYFSETQRNKGNFPGRFSGRQFSNSRSEMNVSTLELGDSALYLCASSFFASGGLQETQYFGPGTRLLVL.

This clonotype has a count of ten or more. V is TRBV9 and J is TRBJ1-5; D is unclear. Germline loops: CDR1 SGDLS, CDR2 YYNGEE. CDR3 length equals 15 residues. V dropped 4 bases and J dropped 1 base, with 12 bases sitting between them. CDR3 protein: CASSPEGGSNQPQHF. The CDR3 DNA reads TGTGCCAGCAGCCCAGAGGGAGGGAGCAATCAGCCCCAGCATTTT.

This clonotype occurred many times. V gene TRBV29-1 combines with J gene TRBJ2-3, with D unresolved. CDR3 length: 11 residues. Germline assignment: CDR1 SQVTM and CDR2 ANQGSEA. Trimming removed 7 bases at V and 3 bases at J, with 8 bases between. The CDR3 DNA sequence: TGCAGCGCCAAGAGGACAGATACGCAGTATTTT. Amino acid sequence: CSAKRTDTQYF.

This clonotype showed up many times. As DNA, the CDR3 is TGCGCCAGCAGCTTGCTCGGCACCTATGGCTACACCTTC. Protein product: CASSLLGTYGYTF. The chain joins TRBV5-1 to TRBJ1-2; no definite D call. CDR3 size: 13 residues. V lost 1 base and J 4 bases, leaving 8 bases between the germline ends. Germline values: CDR1 SGHRS, CDR2 YFSETQ.

This clonotype has at least ten counts. The rearrangement joins TRBV9 to TRBJ1-2, with unresolved D. Trimming pared 4 bases from V and 5 bases from J, leaving 9 bases between. CDR3 length: 12 amino acids. Germline V gives CDR1 SGDLS, CDR2 YYNGEE. Written as DNA, the CDR3 is TGTGCCAGCAGCCGGGGAGAATATGGCTACACCTTC. It specifies CASSRGEYGYTF.

This clonotype was counted many times. The chain employs TRBV5-6 and TRBJ1-2; tentative D call: TRBD1 (6 bases). Germline CDR1 reads SGHDT; CDR2 reads YYEEEE. The CDR3 spans 15 residues. Trimming took 4 bases from V and 6 from J, leaving 19 bases between them. The CDR3 sequence: CASSQVQGWADGYTF. CDR3 in DNA: TGTGCCAGCAGCCAAGTACAGGGATGGGCGGATGGCTACACCTTC. The whole variable domain, filled in from reference TRBV5-6 and TRBJ1-2, reads DAGVTQSPTHLIKTRGQQVTLRCSPKSGHDTVSWYQQALGQGPQFIFQYYEEEERQRGNFPDRFSGHQFPNYSSELNVNALLLGDSALYLCASSQVQGWADGYTFGSGTRLTVV.

This clonotype was observed at least ten times. V is TRBV28 and J is TRBJ2-7; TRBD1 matches at 7 bases. The CDR3 sequence is 13 residues long. J was trimmed by 6 bases and V by 6 bases; bases with no gene match: 8. The germline V gene has CDR1 MDHEN and CDR2 SYDVKM. CDR3 nucleotides: TGTGCCAGCAGAACTCCCTCAGGGGGCGAGCAGTACGTC. Protein sequence: CASRTPSGGEQYV.

In its sample, this clonotype was seen once. A much more abundant neighbour one base away suggests this may be a read error. The gene calls are TRBV7-2 and TRBJ2-3; D not resolved. The CDR3 consists of 16 residues. Germline loops: CDR1 SGHTA, CDR2 FQGNSA. The CDR3 here is CAISLALSPRTDTQYF. CDR3 nucleotides: TGTGCCATCAGCTTAGCTTTGTCCCCCCGCACAGATACGCAGTATTTT.

Ten or more counts support this clonotype. This rearrangement joins TRBV12-3 or TRBV12-4 to TRBJ2-7, with 9 bases that match TRBD1. V lost 4 bases and J lost 5; bases outside the gene matches: 6. The CDR3 has 14 amino acids. CDR3 DNA sequence: TGTGCCAGCAGTTCGACAGGGGGAAGAAACGAGCAGTACTTC. Its protein product is CASSSTGGRNEQYF.

This clonotype was detected ten times or more. The chain recombines TRBV5-1 with TRBJ2-2; TRBD2 matches 7 bases. The CDR3 spans 15 residues. The germline V gene has CDR1 SGHRS and CDR2 YFSETQ. Trimming took 0 bases from V and 3 from J; bases not matched to a gene: 2. The CDR3 DNA is TGCGCCAGCAGCTTGGGACTAGCCTACACCGGGGAGCTGTTTTTT. This codes for CASSLGLAYTGELFF.

This sequence joins TRBV20-1 and TRBJ2-7, with D possibly being TRBD1 (7 bases). The CDR3 is 14 residues long. Trimming pared 3 bases from V and 1 base from J, leaving 13 bases between. Germline V gene data show CDR1 as DFQATT and CDR2 as SNEGSKA (reference sequence). CDR3 region: CSASGGGSSYEQYV. CDR3 sequence (DNA): TGCAGTGCTAGTGGAGGGGGCTCATCCTACGAGCAGTACGTC.

The sample holds many counts of this clonotype. The rearrangement joins TRBV25-1 to TRBJ1-6, with D unclear. V lost 10 bases, J lost 4 bases, and 17 bases lay in between. The length of the CDR3 is 15 residues. Germline CDR1 MGHDK, CDR2 SYGVNS. CDR3: CATRAFGSYNSPLHF. The CDR3 DNA sequence: TGTGCCACCCGAGCGTTTGGGTCATATAATTCACCCCTCCACTTT.

This clonotype came up many times. The rearrangement links TRBV5-1 to TRBJ1-5; D remains ambiguous. CDR1 is SGHRS, CDR2 YFSETQ, per germline. V gave up 4 bases and J gave up 9 bases, with 14 bases separating them. The CDR3 is 13 residues long. The CDR3 sequence is CASSLDGVAPQHF. The CDR3 DNA is TGCGCCAGCAGCCTGGACGGGGTTGCGCCCCAGCATTTT.

This clonotype came up many times. The chain is built from TRBV4-2 and TRBJ1-2; D is ambiguous. Trimming removed 3 bases at V and 5 bases at J, with 4 bases between. There are 11 residues in the CDR3. Per the germline V gene, CDR1 is LGHNA and CDR2 is YNFKEQ. CDR3 bases: TGTGCCAGCAGCCAGGAATATGGCTACACCTTC. Protein sequence: CASSQEYGYTF.

The chain couples TRBV5-4 to TRBJ2-1; TRBD2 matches 8 bases. The germline V gene has CDR1 SGHNT and CDR2 YYREEE (reference sequence). This CDR3 is 14 amino acids long. V was pared by 6 bases and J by 8 bases, with 10 bases of the junction left unmatched. For the CDR3, the DNA is TGTGCCAGCACCACCGGGCTAGCGGGTGATGAGCAGTTCTTC. This sequence encodes CASTTGLAGDEQFF.

This clonotype has just a few counts. V gene TRBV6-5 combines with J gene TRBJ1-6; D gene unclear. Germline assignment: CDR1 MNHEY and CDR2 SVGAGI. Trimming removed 4 bases at V and 9 bases at J, with 16 bases between. This CDR3 is 15 amino acids long. Here the CDR3 DNA reads TGTGCCAGCAGTTTCGACACCTGGGGAGCTTCACCCCTCCACTTT. Protein product: CASSFDTWGASPLHF.

This clonotype has a count of ten or more. The J gene is TRBJ1-1, the V gene TRBV29-1, with 9 bases fitting TRBD1. Germline V CDR1 and CDR2: SQVTM, ANQGSEA. V was pared by 4 bases and J by 4 bases, with 7 bases of the junction left unmatched. The CDR3 has 14 amino acids. CDR3 loop: CSVVLLQGATEAFF. The CDR3 bases are TGCAGCGTTGTACTTCTACAGGGGGCCACTGAAGCTTTCTTT.

The genes are TRBV4-1 and TRBJ2-7; 7 positions agree with TRBD2. This CDR3 is built from 16 residues. With V trimmed by 2 bases and J by 4 bases, 11 bases remained unmatched. Germline CDR1 reads MGHRA; CDR2 reads YSYEKL. CDR3 sequence reads: CASSQWEGMPAYEQYF. CDR3 nucleotides: TGCGCCAGCAGCCAATGGGAGGGGATGCCGGCGTACGAGCAGTACTTC.

This clonotype came up once. The CDR3 nucleotides are TGCAGCGTGGGGTCTAGCGGGGGGATTTCGCGGACCCAGTACTTC. Translated, it gives CSVGSSGGISRTQYF. The chain couples TRBV29-1 to TRBJ2-5, with TRBD2 matching 11 bases. With V trimmed by 6 bases and J by 7 bases, 13 bases remained unmatched. The CDR3 loop spans 15 amino acids. Per germline, CDR1 SQVTM and CDR2 ANQGSEA.

The table lists this clonotype with many counts. The chain is built from TRBV7-9 and TRBJ1-1; D is uncertain. Germline V gene sequence: CDR1 SEHNR, CDR2 FQNEAQ (reference sequence). Trimming removed 5 bases from V and 5 bases from J, with 12 bases in between. The CDR3 has 13 residues. CDR3 protein: CASSPVAGTEAFF. For the CDR3, the DNA is TGTGCCAGCAGCCCAGTGGCCGGGACTGAAGCTTTCTTT.

This clonotype showed up many times. The V and J genes are TRBV12-3 or TRBV12-4 and TRBJ2-7; tentative D call: TRBD2 (6 bases). Trimming removed 1 base at V and 4 bases at J, with 14 bases between. This CDR3 has 15 amino acids. The CDR3 reads CASSLEAGGGYEQYV. The CDR3 nucleotides are TGTGCCAGCAGTTTAGAGGCCGGGGGTGGGTACGAGCAGTACGTC.

This clonotype was seen only a few times. V gene TRBV5-4 combines with J gene TRBJ2-5; 8 nucleotides line up with TRBD2. Per germline, CDR1 SGHNT and CDR2 YYREEE (reference sequence). V shed 3 bases and J 5 bases; nucleotides not matched to a gene: 9. The CDR3 totals 15 residues. The DNA for the CDR3 is TGTGCCAGCAGCTCCTCGGGGGGGGGTGTTGAGACCCAGTACTTC. Its protein product is CASSSSGGGVETQYF.

The table lists this clonotype with many counts. The chain recombines TRBV28 with TRBJ2-5; no reliable D call. Per the germline V gene, CDR1 is MDHEN and CDR2 is SYDVKM. The V end lost 7 bases, the J end lost 3 bases, and 9 bases lay between the germline ends. This CDR3 has 12 amino acids. CDR3 protein: CASNEAEETQYF. CDR3 coding DNA: TGTGCCAGCAACGAGGCTGAAGAGACCCAGTACTTC.

This clonotype was found many times. The chain employs TRBV6-2 or TRBV6-3 and TRBJ2-5; perhaps TRBD1 as D (5 bases). The CDR3 has 14 amino acids. Germline assignment: CDR1 MNHEY and CDR2 SVGEGT. Trimming left V 7 bases short and J 0 bases short, with 12 bases between. The CDR3 sequence: CASKGAENQETQYF. For the CDR3, the DNA is TGTGCCAGCAAAGGGGCGGAGAACCAAGAGACCCAGTACTTC.

Ten or more counts support this clonotype. This chain links TRBV7-2 with TRBJ2-5; perhaps TRBD2 as D (6 bases). Germline assignment: CDR1 SGHTA and CDR2 FQGNSA. The CDR3 runs 15 residues. Trimming stripped 5 bases from V and 2 bases from J, with 15 bases between. Written as DNA, the CDR3 is TGTGCCAGCAGCCCAAACGAGGGGACTCAAGAGACCCAGTACTTC. It encodes CASSPNEGTQETQYF.